The 28 T cell receptor beta chains given below trace back to one sample, sequenced in a study of identifying expanded T cells in peripheral blood. Sequenced by immunoSEQ multiplex PCR; TCRdb stores in-frame clones only, minus some. The top ten hold 19% of the sample, which has fewer than 80,000 clones, under 85% seen once. Source material: blood. The source of these receptors is a person aged 18 to 70 in good health.

This clone has just one count. Different DNA sequences within this sample yield the same CDR3. The chain couples TRBV7-9 to TRBJ1-5, with no clear D. Germline V CDR1 and CDR2: SEHNR, FQNEAQ (reference sequence). Trimming stripped 3 bases from V and 2 bases from J, with 5 bases between. The CDR3 consists of 13 residues. CDR3 sequence (DNA): TGTGCCAGCAGCTTCGGGGGCAATCAGCCCCAGCATTTT. This encodes CASSFGGNQPQHF. The full variable domain, rest sourced from reference TRBV7-9 and TRBJ1-5, is DTGVSQNPRHKITKRGQNVTFRCDPISEHNRLYWYRQTLGQGPEFLTYFQNEAQLEKSRLLSDRFSAERPKGSFSTLEIQRTEQGDSAMYLCASSFGGNQPQHFGDGTRLSIL.

The chain couples TRBV5-1 to TRBJ1-2; D gene ambiguous. CDR3 size: 15 residues. Deletions cut 0 bases from V and 4 bases from J, with 13 bases between. Germline-derived CDR1 and CDR2 are SGHRS and YFSETQ. The CDR3 sequence: CASSLEGPQSYGYTF. The CDR3 nucleotides are TGCGCCAGCAGCTTGGAGGGCCCACAGAGCTATGGCTACACCTTC.

This sequence joins TRBV10-3 and TRBJ1-2; D perhaps matches TRBD1 (5 bases). The V gene's germline CDR1 is ENHRY and CDR2 SYGVKD. This CDR3 comprises 14 residues. The germline V and J ends were trimmed by 7 bases and 6 bases, with 18 bases remaining between them. The CDR3 bases are TGTGCCATCAAGATTACCGGGGCCCCGGATGGCTACACCTTC. Its protein is CAIKITGAPDGYTF.

The V gene is TRBV30, the J gene TRBJ1-1, with D unresolved. Germline V gene sequence: CDR1 GTSNPN, CDR2 SVGIG (reference sequence). There are 14 residues in the CDR3. Trimming pared 3 bases from V and 10 bases from J, leaving 21 bases between. CDR3 residues: CAWRTSYGYTAAFF. CDR3 in DNA: TGTGCCTGGAGAACGAGTTATGGGTACACGGCAGCTTTCTTT.

V is TRBV18 and J is TRBJ2-2; D not resolved. This CDR3 comprises 14 residues. The V end lost 5 bases, the J end lost 1 base, and 8 bases lay between the germline ends. Per the germline V gene, CDR1 is KGHSH and CDR2 is LQKENI. The CDR3 region is CASSTQRNTGELFF. CDR3 nucleotides: TGTGCCAGCTCAACACAGAGGAACACCGGGGAGCTGTTTTTT. Based on the CDR3 plus reference TRBV18 and TRBJ2-2, the full variable domain is NAGVMQNPRHLVRRRGQEARLRCSPMKGHSHVYWYRQLPEEGLKFMVYLQKENIIDESGMPKERFSAEFPKEGPSILRIQQVVRGDSAAYFCASSTQRNTGELFFGEGSRLTVL.

The chain combines TRBV30 with TRBJ1-3; 10 positions agree with TRBD1. CDR1 GTSNPN and CDR2 SVGIG come from the germline V gene (reference sequence). The V and J ends lost 2 bases and 2 bases, in that order; junction bases with no gene match: 6. The CDR3 totals 16 residues. CDR3 protein: CAWSIRDRGAGNTIYF. DNA for the CDR3: TGTGCCTGGAGTATCCGGGACAGGGGAGCTGGAAACACCATATATTTT.

This chain joins TRBV7-9 and TRBJ1-2; TRBD1 is a possible D gene (5 bases). V was pared by 7 bases and J by 2 bases, with 11 bases between. The CDR3 contains 13 residues. The V gene's germline CDR1 is SEHNR and CDR2 FQNEAQ (reference sequence). The CDR3 region is CASTPTDNYGYTF. CDR3 in DNA: TGTGCCAGCACCCCGACAGACAACTATGGCTACACCTTC.

This chain connects TRBV18 to TRBJ2-3; no clear D gene. Germline CDR1 KGHSH, CDR2 LQKENI. With 0 bases removed from V and 5 bases from J, the gap between germline ends came to 12 bases. CDR3 length: 15 residues. The CDR3 region has the DNA TGTGCCAGCTCACCACCGGTGGAGACGCGAGATACGCAGTATTTT. Its protein product is CASSPPVETRDTQYF.

This clone was recorded once. This chain connects TRBV21-1 to TRBJ2-5; TRBD2, the D gene given by the table, was not confirmed from the DNA. TRBV21-1 corresponds to a pseudogene. The CDR3 is 15 residues long. The CDR3 DNA follows: TGTGCCAGCAGCAAAGTACCTAGCGGGCGAGAGACCCAGTACTTC. This gives the protein CASSKVPSGRETQYF.

The chain uses TRBV9 and TRBJ1-3; 8 bases line up with TRBD1. CDR3 length: 18 residues. Germline loops: CDR1 SGDLS, CDR2 YYNGEE. Germline trimming cut 4 bases from V and 0 bases from J; bases unmatched to any gene: 12. Here the CDR3 reads CASSLSSTGEVSGNTIYF. CDR3 nucleotide sequence: TGTGCCAGCAGCTTAAGCTCGACAGGGGAAGTCTCTGGAAACACCATATATTTT.

The gene calls are TRBV25-1 and TRBJ1-5, with D possibly TRBD1 on 5 matching bases. Trimming took 7 bases from V and 7 from J, leaving 14 bases between them. CDR3 length equals 13 residues. Germline V gene lookup returns CDR1 MGHDK and CDR2 SYGVNS. The chain's CDR3 is CASTAGGNQPQHF. The CDR3 bases are TGTGCCAGCACCGCCGGGGGGAACCAGCCCCAGCATTTT. The variable domain in full, completed from reference TRBV25-1 and TRBJ1-5, reads EADIYQTPRYLVIGTGKKITLECSQTMGHDKMYWYQQDPGMELHLIHYSYGVNSTEKGDLSSESTVSRIRTEHFPLTLESARPSHTSQYLCASTAGGNQPQHFGDGTRLSIL.

V and J are TRBV20-1 and TRBJ1-4; no clear D gene. This CDR3 contains 11 residues. The germline V gene has CDR1 DFQATT and CDR2 SNEGSKA (reference sequence). V gave up 0 bases and J gave up 8 bases, with 4 bases separating them. CDR3: CSARDQEKLFF. CDR3 nucleotide sequence: TGCAGTGCTAGAGATCAGGAAAAACTGTTTTTT.

The chain carries TRBV7-9 and TRBJ1-1; no reliable D call. Germline-derived CDR1 and CDR2 are SEHNR and FQNEAQ (reference sequence). Trimming left V 7 bases short and J 7 bases short, with 16 bases between. The CDR3 has 13 residues. CDR3 DNA: TGTGCCAGCAAAAGCGGGCCGTACCTTGAAGCTTTCTTT. This translates into CASKSGPYLEAFF.

The V and J genes are TRBV4-3 and TRBJ1-2; 10 nucleotides match TRBD1. With 1 base clipped from V and 6 bases from J, the junction kept 2 bases outside the gene matches. Germline V gene lookup returns CDR1 LGHNA and CDR2 YSLEER. This CDR3 has 14 residues. The CDR3 DNA sequence: TGCGCCAGCAGCCAAGGTGGGACAGGGGATGGCTACACCTTC. Translating it yields CASSQGGTGDGYTF.

V and J are TRBV19 and TRBJ2-1; D is possibly TRBD2 (6 bases). This CDR3 contains 15 residues. The V and J ends lost 3 bases and 3 bases respectively, with 12 bases between them. The germline V gene encodes CDR1 LNHDA and CDR2 SQIVND (reference sequence). This chain's CDR3 is CASSISFSGYNEQFF. CDR3 sequence (DNA): TGTGCCAGTAGTATTTCTTTTAGCGGCTACAATGAGCAGTTCTTC.

This chain links TRBV20-1 with TRBJ1-2; D possibly corresponds to TRBD1 (6 bases). The CDR3 contains 10 residues. Germline V gives CDR1 DFQATT, CDR2 SNEGSKA (reference sequence). The V and J ends lost 5 bases and 8 bases respectively, with 9 bases between them. The CDR3: CSAYREGYTF. CDR3 nucleotide sequence: TGCAGTGCTTACAGGGAGGGCTACACCTTC.

This clone rates as medium-sized. This rearrangement joins TRBV9 to TRBJ2-1; the match to TRBD2 covers 11 bases. V was clipped by 4 bases and J by 7 bases; unmatched bases: 7. In germline, CDR1 is SGDLS, CDR2 YYNGEE. This CDR3 comprises 15 residues. The CDR3 coding sequence is TGTGCCAGCAGCCTAACTAGCGGGAGAAGTAATGAGCAGTTCTTC. It is translated as CASSLTSGRSNEQFF.

The V and J genes are TRBV19 and TRBJ2-3; D remains unclear. The CDR3 is 13 amino acids. From germline, CDR1 is LNHDA and CDR2 SQIVND (reference sequence). The V end lost 2 bases, the J end lost 3 bases, and 6 bases lay between the germline ends. The CDR3 region has the DNA TGTGCCAGTAGTATAACTGGGACAGATACGCAGTATTTT. This sequence encodes CASSITGTDTQYF.

A single count supports this clone. The chain employs TRBV10-3 and TRBJ2-7; either TRBD1 or TRBD2 may supply D (5 bases each). The germline gives CDR1 ENHRY, CDR2 SYGVKD. Trimming cost V 9 bases and J 0 bases, with 12 bases left between them. The CDR3 length is 13 residues. The CDR3 loop reads CAIRRDGSYEQYV. CDR3 bases: TGTGCCATAAGAAGGGACGGCTCCTACGAGCAGTACGTC.

The chain is built from TRBV5-1 and TRBJ2-3, with 10 bases aligning to TRBD2. Losses at the gene ends were 7 bases for V and 4 bases for J; bases not matched to a gene: 12. Germline V lookup: CDR1 SGHRS, CDR2 YFSETQ. The CDR3 has 16 amino acids. DNA of the CDR3: TGCGCCAGCGGATTCAAGCGGGGGGGCCAGGCAGATACGCAGTATTTT. Translation gives CASGFKRGGQADTQYF.

V gene TRBV11-2 combines with J gene TRBJ1-5; a weak D match, TRBD1 (5 bases). The germline V and J ends were trimmed by 3 bases and 1 base, with 7 bases remaining between them. The CDR3 loop spans 14 amino acids. CDR1 and CDR2 (germline): SGHAT, FQNNGV. CDR3 protein: CASSLGPSNQPQHF. The DNA for the CDR3 is TGTGCCAGCAGCTTGGGACCGAGCAATCAGCCCCAGCATTTT. The whole variable domain, filled in from reference TRBV11-2 and TRBJ1-5, reads EAGVAQSPRYKIIEKRQSVAFWCNPISGHATLYWYQQILGQGPKLLIQFQNNGVVDDSQLPKDRFSAERLKGVDSTLKIQPAKLEDSAVYLCASSLGPSNQPQHFGDGTRLSIL.

The CDR3 DNA follows: TGTGCCAGCAGCGCTACTAGCGCGTCCGATGAGCAGTTCTTC. The encoded protein is CASSATSASDEQFF. The chain carries TRBV7-2 and TRBJ2-1; 7 nucleotides align to TRBD2. V lost 5 bases and J lost 8; bases outside the gene matches: 9. The CDR3 covers 14 residues. Germline CDR1 SGHTA, CDR2 FQGNSA.

The chain is built from TRBV10-3 and TRBJ2-1, with 7 bases that match TRBD2. CDR3 length: 17 residues. After removal of 0 bases from V and 1 base from J, the junction contained 6 bases not matched to a gene. Germline loops: CDR1 ENHRY, CDR2 SYGVKD. CDR3 DNA sequence: TGTGCCATCAGTGAGTCGATGGCTAGCGGATCCTACAATGAGCAGTTCTTC. The encoded protein is CAISESMASGSYNEQFF.

The rearrangement uses TRBV9 and TRBJ2-7; D tentatively fits TRBD1 or TRBD2 (6 bases each). Germline lookup yields CDR1 SGDLS and CDR2 YYNGEE. This CDR3 region has 15 residues. Trimming took 4 bases from V and 4 from J, leaving 18 bases between them. CDR3: CASSPQGRGLYEQYF. CDR3 nucleotide sequence: TGTGCCAGCAGCCCCCAGGGCAGGGGACTTTACGAGCAGTACTTC.

The V and J genes are TRBV7-8 and TRBJ1-5; D might be TRBD1 (6 bases). Germline CDR1 and CDR2: SGHVS and FQNEAQ. The CDR3 consists of 15 residues. Trimming stripped 4 bases from V and 4 bases from J, with 14 bases between. As DNA, the CDR3 is TGTGCCAGCAGCTCACTCGGGACATCGAATCAGCCCCAGCATTTT. Its translation: CASSSLGTSNQPQHF.

This chain connects TRBV5-1 to TRBJ1-5; 7 positions match TRBD1. The CDR3 contains 15 residues. Per the germline V gene, CDR1 is SGHRS and CDR2 is YFSETQ. With 3 bases clipped from V and 3 bases from J, the junction kept 6 bases outside the gene matches. CDR3 loop: CASSSTGDPNQPQHF. For the CDR3, the DNA is TGCGCCAGCAGCTCTACAGGGGACCCCAATCAGCCCCAGCATTTT.

The chain has TRBV5-6 and TRBJ2-6; 10 bases are a match to TRBD1. The CDR3 has 17 residues. CDR1 is SGHDT and CDR2 is YYEEEE in the germline V gene. Unmatched junction bases numbered 7, after V lost 4 bases and J lost 3 bases. The CDR3 nucleotides are TGTGCCAGCAGCCCCATGGGACAGGGGAGTGGGGCCAACGTCCTGACTTTC. As protein: CASSPMGQGSGANVLTF.

On this clone: Other DNA sequences in the sample encode the same CDR3. This chain connects TRBV4-1 to TRBJ1-2, with unresolved D. Germline V lookup: CDR1 MGHRA, CDR2 YSYEKL. V dropped 1 base and J dropped 4 bases, with 16 bases sitting between them. The CDR3 contains 16 residues. The CDR3: CASSQVGSGSLYGYTF. The CDR3 DNA is TGCGCCAGCAGCCAAGTAGGGTCGGGTTCGCTCTATGGCTACACCTTC.